One sample yielded the 18 T cell receptor beta chains listed below, sequenced in a study of shared clonotypes between healthy human individuals. The naive CD8 subset, CD45RO-negative cells positively selected for CCR7, excluded terminally differentiated effector memory CD45RA+ cells. Assay used: immunoSEQ multiplex PCR; TCRdb lists only in-frame clones, some missing. Here the sample spans 750,000 to 1,000,000 clones, about 91% being singletons. Material: naive CD8+ T cells sorted from blood. The receptor set was obtained from a man aged 25-45 years in good health.

This chain uses TRBV7-6 with TRBJ2-3; no reliable D call. This CDR3 comprises 14 residues. The V end lost 4 bases, the J end lost 2 bases, and 10 bases lay between the germline ends. The V gene's germline CDR1 is SGHVS and CDR2 FNYEAQ. The CDR3 reads CASSSLGDTDTQYF. The CDR3 DNA reads as TGTGCCAGCAGCTCCCTAGGAGACACAGATACGCAGTATTTT. Using reference TRBV7-6 and TRBJ2-3 for the parts outside the CDR3, the full variable domain is GAGVSQSPRYKVTKRGQDVALRCDPISGHVSLYWYRQALGQGPEFLTYFNYEAQQDKSGLPNDRFSAERPEGSISTLTIQRTEQRDSAMYRCASSSLGDTDTQYFGPGTRLTVL.

The chain links TRBV7-9 to TRBJ1-1; perhaps TRBD1 as D (5 bases). Per the germline V gene, CDR1 is SEHNR and CDR2 is FQNEAQ (reference sequence). The germline V and J ends were trimmed by 5 bases and 2 bases, with 12 bases remaining between them. The CDR3 length is 14 residues. The CDR3 nucleotides are TGTGCCAGCAGCCCCTGGGACTCCAACACTGAAGCTTTCTTT. Amino acid sequence: CASSPWDSNTEAFF.

V usage is TRBV9 and J usage is TRBJ1-1; D call uncertain. With 0 bases removed from V and 2 bases from J, the gap between germline ends came to 23 bases. Germline V gives CDR1 SGDLS, CDR2 YYNGEE. This CDR3 spans 19 amino acids. CDR3 in amino acids: CASSVVSRQAVGKNTEAFF. The CDR3 bases are TGTGCCAGCAGCGTAGTGTCGCGGCAGGCCGTGGGTAAAAACACTGAAGCTTTCTTT.

V is TRBV7-9 and J is TRBJ2-7; D perhaps matches TRBD1 (6 bases). V lost 0 bases and J lost 3, with 12 bases in between. This CDR3 is 15 amino acids long. The V gene's germline CDR1 is SEHNR and CDR2 FQNEAQ (reference sequence). The CDR3 loop reads CASSLARQGNYEQYF. For the CDR3, the DNA is TGTGCCAGCAGCTTAGCGAGGCAGGGGAACTACGAGCAGTACTTC.

The rearrangement links TRBV9 to TRBJ1-2; perhaps TRBD1 as D (6 bases). The CDR3 is 14 amino acids. The germline V gene has CDR1 SGDLS and CDR2 YYNGEE. V was pared by 0 bases and J by 6 bases, with 12 bases between. The CDR3 sequence is CASSVDGTGNGYTF. Here the CDR3 DNA reads TGTGCCAGCAGCGTAGACGGTACAGGGAATGGCTACACCTTC. Supplemented by reference TRBV9 and TRBJ1-2, the full variable domain reads DSGVTQTPKHLITATGQRVTLRCSPRSGDLSVYWYQQSLDQGLQFLIQYYNGEERAKGNILERFSAQQFPDLHSELNLSSLELGDSALYFCASSVDGTGNGYTFGSGTRLTVV.

J is TRBJ2-3 and V is TRBV7-9; D may correspond to TRBD1 or TRBD2 (6 bases each). CDR3 size: 17 residues. The germline V gene encodes CDR1 SEHNR and CDR2 FQNEAQ (reference sequence). V shed 5 bases and J shed 5 bases, with 23 bases lying between them. The CDR3 DNA reads as TGTGCCAGCAGCACGGGGTTTGGGGGGCTGGGGATAGATACGCAGTATTTT. Protein product: CASSTGFGGLGIDTQYF.

The chain has TRBV7-2 and TRBJ1-2; D not resolved. Trimming shortened V by 3 bases and J by 2 bases, and 16 bases separated the two germline ends. CDR3 length equals 16 residues. The germline V gene encodes CDR1 SGHTA and CDR2 FQGNSA. CDR3 amino acids: CASSLAPIQINYGYTF. CDR3 sequence (DNA): TGTGCCAGCAGCTTGGCGCCAATTCAAATCAACTATGGCTACACCTTC.

A remark on this clone: This sample includes further DNA sequences coding for the same CDR3. V and J are TRBV9 and TRBJ2-7; a weak D match, TRBD2 (6 bases). The CDR3 is 14 residues long. CDR1 SGDLS and CDR2 YYNGEE come from the germline V gene. V lost 0 bases, J lost 3 bases, and 10 bases lay in between. The CDR3 spells CASSVGGVSYEQYF. The CDR3 DNA reads TGTGCCAGCAGCGTAGGGGGGGTTAGCTACGAGCAGTACTTC.

V gene TRBV28 combines with J gene TRBJ1-5; D remains ambiguous. Per the germline V gene, CDR1 is MDHEN and CDR2 is SYDVKM. This CDR3 has 14 amino acids. The V end lost 6 bases, the J end lost 4 bases, and 13 bases lay between the germline ends. The CDR3: CASSYPGRNQPQHF. The CDR3 coding sequence is TGTGCCAGCAGCTACCCGGGCCGAAATCAGCCCCAGCATTTT.

The chain carries TRBV18 and TRBJ2-1; 8 bases line up with TRBD2. The CDR3 runs to 18 residues. V was pared by 0 bases and J by 8 bases, with 15 bases of the junction left unmatched. In germline, CDR1 is KGHSH, CDR2 LQKENI. CDR3 nucleotide sequence: TGTGCCAGCTCACCACCCATTGGACAGCGGGAGCGTGTTGATGAGCAGTTCTTC. This sequence encodes CASSPPIGQRERVDEQFF.

The chain combines TRBV4-1 with TRBJ2-5, with TRBD2 matching 14 bases. The CDR3 runs to 16 residues. V shed 0 bases, J shed 5 bases, and the junction held 2 bases outside the gene matches. Germline loops: CDR1 MGHRA, CDR2 YSYEKL. The CDR3 protein is CASSQEGLAGEETQYF. In DNA form, the CDR3 reads TGCGCCAGCAGCCAAGAGGGACTAGCGGGAGAGGAGACCCAGTACTTC.

The genes are TRBV9 and TRBJ2-1, with a possible D match to TRBD2 (5 bases). The CDR3 has 16 amino acids. V was shortened by 0 bases and J by 0 bases, with 10 bases between the two germline ends. In germline, CDR1 is SGDLS, CDR2 YYNGEE. The DNA of the CDR3 is TGTGCCAGCAGCGTAGAAGCGGTGAGCTCCTACAATGAGCAGTTCTTC. This codes for CASSVEAVSSYNEQFF.

J is TRBJ2-7 and V is TRBV7-9; D is uncertain. Trimming stripped 2 bases from V and 6 bases from J, with 8 bases between. CDR1 and CDR2 from the germline V gene are SEHNR and FQNEAQ (reference sequence). The CDR3 is made up of 12 amino acids. For the CDR3, the DNA is TGTGCCAGCAGCTTAAGTGGGGTCGAGCAGTACTTC. It codes for CASSLSGVEQYF.

The chain links TRBV2 to TRBJ2-1, with 10 bases identical to TRBD2. CDR1 is SNHLY, CDR2 FYNNEI, per germline. The CDR3 length is 16 residues. J gave up 4 bases and V 6 bases, and 9 bases lay outside the gene matches. The CDR3 bases are TGTGCCAGCAGGGCTGAGGGACTAGCGTATTACAATGAGCAGTTCTTC. Translating gives CASRAEGLAYYNEQFF.

The rearrangement joins TRBV2 to TRBJ2-2, with a weak D call TRBD2 (5 bases). Germline V CDR1 and CDR2: SNHLY, FYNNEI. The CDR3 spans 16 residues. Between the trimmed V and J ends, which lost 4 bases and 0 bases, there was a span of 12 bases. The CDR3 DNA reads as TGTGCCAGCAGTGGAATGGCGGAGGCGAACACCGGGGAGCTGTTTTTT. Translated, it gives CASSGMAEANTGELFF.

The gene calls are TRBV4-1 and TRBJ1-2; the D gene is possibly TRBD1 (6 bases). V gave up 3 bases and J gave up 4 bases, with 24 bases separating them. Per the germline V gene, CDR1 is MGHRA and CDR2 is YSYEKL. This CDR3 region has 18 residues. CDR3 sequence reads: CASSHPFRTAQKPYGYTF. CDR3 nucleotides: TGCGCCAGCAGCCACCCCTTTAGGACAGCACAAAAACCCTATGGCTACACCTTC.

The chain carries TRBV30 and TRBJ2-7, with 7 nucleotides matching TRBD2. V was clipped by 5 bases and J by 4 bases; unmatched bases: 8. This CDR3 is 13 amino acids long. CDR1 and CDR2 from the germline V gene are GTSNPN and SVGIG (reference sequence). CDR3 region: CAWGVGEGYEQYF. CDR3 bases: TGTGCCTGGGGGGTAGGGGAGGGTTACGAGCAGTACTTC.

The rearrangement links TRBV7-2 to TRBJ2-7; either TRBD1 or TRBD2 may supply D (5 bases each). Trimming cost V 4 bases and J 2 bases, with 12 bases left between them. The CDR3 is made up of 14 amino acids. Per germline, CDR1 SGHTA and CDR2 FQGNSA. In nucleotides, the CDR3 is TGTGCCAGCAGCTCCGGGACGGGCCCCTACGAGCAGTACTTC. Residues: CASSSGTGPYEQYF.